This entry features one T cell receptor beta chain sequence. Allocation to cohorts depended on clinical history reported by the participants. This record comes from a study of blood T cell repertoires in COVID-19. The germline V gene has CDR1 KGHSH and CDR2 LQKENI. CDR3 length equals 14 residues. Losses at the gene ends were 3 bases for V and 4 bases for J; bases not matched to a gene: 3. Sequenced by immunoSEQ multiplex PCR; TCRdb stores in-frame clones only, minus some. The table has about 190,000 clones, around 88% seen once. Sequencing input: PBMCs or T cells enriched from blood (not recorded which). The V and J genes are TRBV18 and TRBJ1-2; 9 bases match TRBD1. The receptor was derived from a woman in her 30s who had recovered from COVID-19. CDR3 in DNA: TGTGCCAGCTCACCCCCGGGACAGGGCTATGGCTACACCTTC. Its protein is CASSPPGQGYGYTF. The full variable domain, with the rest looked up from reference TRBV18 and TRBJ1-2, is NAGVMQNPRHLVRRRGQEARLRCSPMKGHSHVYWYRQLPEEGLKFMVYLQKENIIDESGMPKERFSAEFPKEGPSILRIQQVVRGDSAAYFCASSPPGQGYGYTFGSGTRLTVV.